This TCR beta chain originates from a study of patients and donors after allogeneic stem cell transplantation. TCRdb called the RT-PCR reads again in MiXCR, with one record for every CDR3 protein. The table lists roughly 190,000 distinct CDR3 sequences, 41% of them singletons. There are a few counts of this clonotype. The CDR3 loop spans 15 amino acids. The V and J ends lost 5 bases and 3 bases, in that order; junction bases with no gene match: 5. Germline V gives CDR1 MDHEN, CDR2 SYDVKM. The sample comprised blood, either unsorted or a sorted T cell fraction (not recorded which). This sequence originates from a human donor who was either an allogeneic HSCT recipient or a stem cell or donor lymphocyte infusion donor (not recorded which). It is not recorded whose cells these are; they may come from a transplant donor. The chain uses TRBV28 and TRBJ2-1; 9 bases map to TRBD2. The CDR3: CASSTGLALYNEQFF. The DNA of the CDR3 is TGTGCCAGCAGTACAGGACTAGCGCTCTACAATGAGCAGTTCTTC.